One and the same sample provided the 15 T cell receptor beta chains below, sequenced in a study of T cells in Graves' hyperthyroidism and ophthalmopathy. The investigators amplified TCR beta CDR3 regions from RNA transcripts. The HTBI primer set served for first-round RT-PCR of the TCR CDR3. In TCRdb, the multiplex PCR reads were re-called with MiXCR into one record per CDR3 protein. The top ten clones hold more than 10% of a sample with over 200,000 distinct CDR3 sequences, 13% to 15% of them seen once. The sequenced sample consisted of blood. The source of these receptors is a woman aged 40 to 50 with Graves' hyperthyroidism that later progressed to Graves' ophthalmopathy.

The chain links TRBV4-1 to TRBJ2-1, with 10 positions matching TRBD2. Germline V lookup: CDR1 MGHRA, CDR2 YSYEKL. CDR3 length: 16 residues. V gave up 0 bases and J gave up 9 bases; unmatched junction bases: 8. This chain's CDR3 is CASSQDGAGGPFEQFF. In DNA, the CDR3 is TGCGCCAGCAGCCAAGATGGAGCGGGAGGGCCTTTTGAGCAGTTCTTC.

Ten or more counts support this clonotype. The chain links TRBV12-3 or TRBV12-4 to TRBJ2-2, with 7 bases fitting TRBD2. The CDR3 length is 15 residues. J gave up 3 bases and V 3 bases, and 4 bases lay outside the gene matches. CDR3 residues: CASSFRGSDTGELFF. The CDR3 DNA reads as TGTGCCAGCAGTTTTCGCGGGAGTGACACCGGGGAGCTGTTTTTT.

This clonotype was seen a single time. The V gene is TRBV12-3 or TRBV12-4, the J gene TRBJ1-2; 8 bases agree with TRBD1. Trimming removed 6 bases from V and 3 bases from J; junction bases left unmatched: 12. CDR3 length: 16 residues. CDR3 sequence reads: CASSYQQGGKDYGYTF. CDR3 DNA sequence: TGTGCCAGCAGCTACCAACAGGGGGGGAAGGACTATGGCTACACCTTC.

This clonotype showed up many times. The rearrangement links TRBV27 to TRBJ1-6; perhaps TRBD1 as D (6 bases). CDR3 length equals 13 residues. V lost 6 bases and J lost 11, with 14 bases in between. Germline CDR1 is MNHEY and CDR2 is SMNVEV (reference sequence). The CDR3 loop reads CASRRGGTTPLHF. DNA for the CDR3: TGTGCCAGCAGAAGAGGGGGGACGACACCCCTCCACTTT.

This clonotype was picked up many times. The genes are TRBV4-1 and TRBJ1-2; TRBD1 aligns across 7 bases. The CDR3 is 13 amino acids. Germline V gene data show CDR1 as MGHRA and CDR2 as YSYEKL. After removal of 6 bases from V and 2 bases from J, the junction contained 3 bases not matched to a gene. CDR3 bases: TGCGCCAGCAGTAAGACAGGGAACTATGGCTACACCTTC. Its translation is CASSKTGNYGYTF.

The chain employs TRBV2 and TRBJ2-2; the D gene could be TRBD1 or TRBD2 (6 bases each). CDR3 length: 14 residues. Germline loops: CDR1 SNHLY, CDR2 FYNNEI. Trimming removed 6 bases from V and 6 bases from J, with 14 bases in between. Here the CDR3 DNA reads TGTGCCAGCAGCGAGGAGGGGGTTGCCGGGGAGCTGTTTTTT. Amino acid sequence: CASSEEGVAGELFF.

Only a few counts were recorded for this clonotype. The CDR3 loop reads CASSIVAGLYEQYF. The DNA for the CDR3 is TGTGCCAGTAGTATTGTAGCGGGGCTCTACGAGCAGTACTTC. V is TRBV19 and J is TRBJ2-7; TRBD2 matches at 8 bases. V lost 3 bases to trimming and J lost 3 bases; unmatched junction nucleotides: 4. The CDR3 totals 14 residues. Germline assignment: CDR1 LNHDA and CDR2 SQIVND (reference sequence).

This clonotype showed up many times. V and J are TRBV5-5 and TRBJ2-7, with D possibly being TRBD2 (5 bases). The CDR3 length is 12 residues. Trimming shortened V by 3 bases and J by 6 bases, and 10 bases separated the two germline ends. Germline lookup yields CDR1 SGHKS and CDR2 YYEKEE (reference sequence). In DNA, the CDR3 is TGTGCCAGCAGCTCGGTGCGGGCCGAGCAGTACTTC. This translates into CASSSVRAEQYF.

This clonotype was counted ten times or more. The chain is built from TRBV20-1 and TRBJ2-5, with TRBD2 identical over 10 bases. The CDR3 contains 15 residues. CDR1 is DFQATT, CDR2 SNEGSKA, per germline (reference sequence). J gave up 0 bases and V 3 bases, and 4 bases lay outside the gene matches. The CDR3: CSASLAGAYQETQYF. The DNA of the CDR3 is TGCAGTGCTAGCCTAGCGGGAGCGTACCAAGAGACCCAGTACTTC.

The rearrangement joins TRBV2 to TRBJ1-1; D is undetermined. CDR3 size: 15 residues. Trimming took 6 bases from V and 4 from J, leaving 18 bases between them. Germline V gives CDR1 SNHLY, CDR2 FYNNEI. This chain's CDR3 is CASSGHSGSFTEAFF. The DNA of the CDR3 is TGTGCCAGCAGCGGGCATTCGGGGTCGTTCACTGAAGCTTTCTTT.

The rearrangement joins TRBV28 to TRBJ2-7; 10 bases line up with TRBD2. CDR1 and CDR2 (germline): MDHEN, SYDVKM. This CDR3 region has 16 residues. Losses at the gene ends were 6 bases for V and 2 bases for J; bases not matched to a gene: 10. CDR3 sequence (DNA): TGTGCCAGCAGCCAAGCCGCTAGCGGGAGCACCTACGAGCAGTACTTC. It specifies CASSQAASGSTYEQYF.

This clonotype was seen repeatedly, ten times or more. The chain links TRBV7-3 to TRBJ2-5; D is uncertain. CDR3 length: 15 amino acids. Trimming shortened V by 0 bases and J by 5 bases, and 13 bases separated the two germline ends. Germline V gives CDR1 SGHTA, CDR2 FQGTGA. CDR3 residues: CASSLTGDPGETQYF. The CDR3 DNA reads TGTGCCAGCAGCTTAACGGGTGACCCCGGGGAGACCCAGTACTTC.

Notes on this clonotype: With a much larger clone just one base away, this may be a read error. The chain combines TRBV7-2 with TRBJ2-5; TRBD1 matches 7 bases. Germline V gene lookup returns CDR1 SGHTA and CDR2 FQGNSA. V lost 7 bases, J lost 5 bases, and 7 bases stayed unmatched. The CDR3 length is 13 residues. The CDR3 bases are TGTGCCAGCACCCCAGGGGGTGCCGAGACCCAGTACTTC. It yields the protein CASTPGGAETQYF.

The table lists this clonotype with a few counts. J is TRBJ2-1 and V is TRBV7-7; 7 nucleotides agree with TRBD2. The CDR3 runs to 13 residues. Germline CDR1 SSHAT, CDR2 FNYEAQ (reference sequence). DNA for the CDR3: TGTGCTAGTTCACCGGGGGGTCCGAGGGAGCAGTTCTTC. It specifies CASSPGGPREQFF.

This clonotype was recorded many times. V and J are TRBV18 and TRBJ2-1; TRBD1 might be the D (6 bases). The V gene lost 6 bases and the J gene lost 10 bases, with 19 bases spanning the gap. CDR1 and CDR2 (germline): KGHSH, LQKENI. This CDR3 has 14 residues. The CDR3 sequence is CASSPGSDRTEQFF. CDR3 nucleotides: TGTGCCAGCTCTCCAGGAAGTGACAGGACCGAGCAGTTCTTC.